This T cell receptor (beta chain) was identified during a study of early T cells in non-severe SARS-CoV-2 infection. Study as a whole: Chains from this unsorted whole-blood bulk RNA could not be paired.

Unique molecular identifiers were attached to individual cDNA molecules. TCRdb recomputed calls from the 5' RACE reads with MiXCR, one row per CDR3 protein. This sample has roughly 93,000 distinct CDR3 sequences, with over 12% found just once. The CDR3 loop spans 15 amino acids. CDR1 is SGHVS, CDR2 FQNEAQ, per germline. Germline trimming cut 7 bases from V and 6 bases from J; bases unmatched to any gene: 11. The sequencing input was whole blood. The clonotype comes from an adult who was a healthcare worker with PCR-confirmed SARS-CoV-2 infection or an uninfected control (not recorded which). The chain uses TRBV7-8 and TRBJ1-5; 8 nucleotides align to TRBD1. CDR3 residues: CASNEDRVSGQPQHF. CDR3 bases: TGTGCCAGCAACGAGGACAGGGTATCAGGTCAGCCCCAGCATTTT.